This T cell receptor beta chain emerged from a study of OX40 agonist ivuxolimab in advanced cancers. Turning to the study itself: Having had anti-PD-1, anti-PD-L1 or anti-CTLA-4 therapy before was allowed, and about 42% had some. General study points: Normalized T-cell clonal expansion was also low in some nonresponders. Compared with CD4+, CD8+ T cells on average had more expanded clones.

Within the sample, this clone is large. The antigen remains unidentified. TCRdb's table, derived via immunoSEQ multiplex PCR, lists solely in-frame clones and lacks some. The sample has roughly 50,000 clones; 65% to 85% are singletons. CDR1 SGHTA and CDR2 FQGNSA come from the germline V gene. V was trimmed by 4 bases and J by 7 bases, leaving 14 bases between them. This CDR3 comprises 13 residues. The material was CD4+ or CD8+ T cells sorted from blood, obtained in a trial of the OX40 agonist ivuxolimab. The rearrangement joins TRBV7-2 to TRBJ2-7; the D call may be TRBD1 or TRBD2 (5 bases each). The clonotype comes from an adult with an advanced solid tumor such as melanoma, head and neck, liver or kidney cancer. CDR3 nucleotide sequence: TGTGCCAGCAGCTCGGGGCCCTGGAAGGAGCAGTACTTC. Its translation is CASSSGPWKEQYF.